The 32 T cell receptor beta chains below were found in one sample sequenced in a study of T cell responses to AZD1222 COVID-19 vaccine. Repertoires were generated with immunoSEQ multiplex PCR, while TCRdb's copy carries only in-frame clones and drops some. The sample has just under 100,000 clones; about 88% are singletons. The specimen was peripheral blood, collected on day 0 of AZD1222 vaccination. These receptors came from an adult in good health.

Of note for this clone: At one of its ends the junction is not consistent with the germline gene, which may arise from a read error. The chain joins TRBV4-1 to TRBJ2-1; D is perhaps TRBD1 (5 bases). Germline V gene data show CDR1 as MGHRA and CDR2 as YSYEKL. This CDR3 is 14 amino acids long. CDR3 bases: TGCGCCAGCAGCCAAGATCAGGGCCCGATTCCCCAAGTCTTC. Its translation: CASSQDQGPIPQVF.

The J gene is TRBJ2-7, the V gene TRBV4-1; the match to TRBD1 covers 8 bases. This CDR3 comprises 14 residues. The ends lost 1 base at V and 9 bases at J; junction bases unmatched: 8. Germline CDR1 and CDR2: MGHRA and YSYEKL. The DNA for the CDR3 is TGCGCCAGCAGCCAAGGGTGGGGGACAGGTCCGCAGTACTTC. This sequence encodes CASSQGWGTGPQYF.

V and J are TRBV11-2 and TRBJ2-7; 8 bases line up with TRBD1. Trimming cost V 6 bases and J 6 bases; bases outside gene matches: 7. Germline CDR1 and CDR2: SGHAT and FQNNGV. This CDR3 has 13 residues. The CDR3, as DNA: TGTGCCAGCAGATCCGGGACAGGCTCCGAGCAGTACTTC. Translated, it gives CASRSGTGSEQYF.

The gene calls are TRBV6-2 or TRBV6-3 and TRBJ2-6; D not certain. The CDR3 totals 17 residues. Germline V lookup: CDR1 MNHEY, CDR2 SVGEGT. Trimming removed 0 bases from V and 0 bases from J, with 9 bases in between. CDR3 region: CASSYSNVFSGANVLTF. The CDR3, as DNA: TGTGCCAGCAGTTACTCAAACGTATTCTCTGGGGCCAACGTCCTGACTTTC.

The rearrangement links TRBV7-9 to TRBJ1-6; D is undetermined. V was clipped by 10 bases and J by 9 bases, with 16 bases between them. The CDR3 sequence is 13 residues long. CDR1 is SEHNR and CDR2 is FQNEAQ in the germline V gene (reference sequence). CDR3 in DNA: TGTGCCACCTCCGGTGAGCGGGTTTCACCCCTCCACTTT. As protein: CATSGERVSPLHF.

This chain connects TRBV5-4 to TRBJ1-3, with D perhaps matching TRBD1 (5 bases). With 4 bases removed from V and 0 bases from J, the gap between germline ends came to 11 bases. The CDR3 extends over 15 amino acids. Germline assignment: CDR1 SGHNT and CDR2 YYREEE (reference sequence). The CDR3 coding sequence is TGTGCCAGCAGCCCTGGGGCCAGCTCTGGAAACACCATATATTTT. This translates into CASSPGASSGNTIYF.

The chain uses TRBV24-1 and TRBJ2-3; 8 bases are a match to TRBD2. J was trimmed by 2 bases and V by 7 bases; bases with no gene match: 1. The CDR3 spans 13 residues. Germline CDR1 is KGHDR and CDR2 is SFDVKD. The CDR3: CATSGGATDTQYF. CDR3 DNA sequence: TGTGCCACCAGCGGGGGGGCCACAGATACGCAGTATTTT.

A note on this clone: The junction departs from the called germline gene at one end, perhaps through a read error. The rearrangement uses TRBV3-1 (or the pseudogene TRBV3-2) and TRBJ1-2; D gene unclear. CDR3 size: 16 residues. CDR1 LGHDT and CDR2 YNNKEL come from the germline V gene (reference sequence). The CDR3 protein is CVSSQDYGGDPRGYTF. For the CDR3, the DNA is TGTGTCAGCAGCCAAGATTACGGCGGGGATCCGCGTGGCTACACCTTC.

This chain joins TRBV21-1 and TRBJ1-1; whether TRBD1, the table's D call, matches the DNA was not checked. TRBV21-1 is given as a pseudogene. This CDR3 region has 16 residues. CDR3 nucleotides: TGTGCCAGCAGCAAAAGGACAGGACTGGTGAACACTGAAGCTTTCTTT. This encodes CASSKRTGLVNTEAFF.

The CDR3 region is CASSPPYGDTQYF. DNA of the CDR3: TGTGCCAGCAGTCCCCCATATGGTGATACGCAGTATTTT. The V gene is TRBV28, the J gene TRBJ2-3, with no clear D. Germline V gene sequence: CDR1 MDHEN, CDR2 SYDVKM. V was shortened by 5 bases and J by 6 bases, with 12 bases between the two germline ends. The CDR3 is 13 residues long.

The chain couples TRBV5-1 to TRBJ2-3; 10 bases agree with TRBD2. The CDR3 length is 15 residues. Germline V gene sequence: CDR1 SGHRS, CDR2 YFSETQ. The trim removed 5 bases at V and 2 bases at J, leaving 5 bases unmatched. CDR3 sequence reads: CASRPTSGVTDTQYF. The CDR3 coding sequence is TGCGCCAGCAGACCAACTAGCGGGGTCACAGATACGCAGTATTTT. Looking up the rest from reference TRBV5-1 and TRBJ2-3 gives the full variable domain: KAGVTQTPRYLIKTRGQQVTLSCSPISGHRSVSWYQQTPGQGLQFLFEYFSETQRNKGNFPGRFSGRQFSNSRSEMNVSTLELGDSALYLCASRPTSGVTDTQYFGPGTRLTVL.

For the CDR3, the DNA is TGTGCCAGTAGTATAGGACAGTATTCAAATCAGCCCCAGCATTTT. Its translation is CASSIGQYSNQPQHF. The chain uses TRBV19 and TRBJ1-5; a possible D gene is TRBD1 (5 bases). Trimming took 1 base from V and 4 from J, leaving 11 bases between them. CDR1 LNHDA and CDR2 SQIVND come from the germline V gene (reference sequence). CDR3 size: 15 residues.

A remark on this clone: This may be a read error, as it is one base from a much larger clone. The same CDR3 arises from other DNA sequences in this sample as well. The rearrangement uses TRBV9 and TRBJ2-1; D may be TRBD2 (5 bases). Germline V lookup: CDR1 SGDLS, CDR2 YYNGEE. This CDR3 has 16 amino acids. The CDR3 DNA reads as TGTGCCAGCAGCATGTCTGGGCTAGCTAATCCACATGAGCAATTCTTC. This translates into CASSMSGLANPHEQFF.

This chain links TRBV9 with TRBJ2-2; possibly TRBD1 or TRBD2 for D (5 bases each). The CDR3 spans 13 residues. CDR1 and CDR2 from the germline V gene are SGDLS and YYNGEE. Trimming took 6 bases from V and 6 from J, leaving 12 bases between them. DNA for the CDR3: TGTGCCAGCACCCCCCGGGGACCCGGGGAGCTGTTTTTT. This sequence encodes CASTPRGPGELFF.

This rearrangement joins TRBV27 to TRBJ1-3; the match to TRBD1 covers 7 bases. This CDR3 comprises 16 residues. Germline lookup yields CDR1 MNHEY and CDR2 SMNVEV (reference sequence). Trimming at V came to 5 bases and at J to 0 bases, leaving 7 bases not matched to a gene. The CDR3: CASSPAGGISGNTIYF. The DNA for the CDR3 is TGTGCCAGCAGTCCCGCAGGGGGGATCTCTGGAAACACCATATATTTT.

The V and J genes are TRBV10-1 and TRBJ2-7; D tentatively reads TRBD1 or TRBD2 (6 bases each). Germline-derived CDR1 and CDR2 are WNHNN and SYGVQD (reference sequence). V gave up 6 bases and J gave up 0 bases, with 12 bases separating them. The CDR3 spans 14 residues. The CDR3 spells CASSPTGASYEQYF. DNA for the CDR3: TGCGCCAGCAGCCCGACGGGGGCCTCCTACGAGCAGTACTTC.

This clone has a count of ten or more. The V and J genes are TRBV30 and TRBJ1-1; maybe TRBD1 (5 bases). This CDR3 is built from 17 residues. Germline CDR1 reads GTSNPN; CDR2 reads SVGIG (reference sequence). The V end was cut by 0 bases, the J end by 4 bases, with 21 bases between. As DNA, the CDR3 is TGTGCCTGGAGTGTACTCGTCTGGGACCCCGAGGGCACTGAAGCTTTCTTT. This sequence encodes CAWSVLVWDPEGTEAFF.

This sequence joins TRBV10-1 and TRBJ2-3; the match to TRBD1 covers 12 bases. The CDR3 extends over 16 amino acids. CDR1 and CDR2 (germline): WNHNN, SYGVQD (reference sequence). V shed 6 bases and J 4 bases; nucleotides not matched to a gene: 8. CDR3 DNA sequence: TGCGCCAGCAGGGGAACCGGGACAGGGGGCGCAGATACGCAGTATTTT. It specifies CASRGTGTGGADTQYF.

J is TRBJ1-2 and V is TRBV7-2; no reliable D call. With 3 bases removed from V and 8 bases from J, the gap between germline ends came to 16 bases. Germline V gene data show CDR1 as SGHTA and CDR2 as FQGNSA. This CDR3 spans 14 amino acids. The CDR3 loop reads CASSFPVLDRGYTF. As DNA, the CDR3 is TGTGCCAGCAGCTTTCCGGTCCTCGATCGAGGCTACACCTTC.

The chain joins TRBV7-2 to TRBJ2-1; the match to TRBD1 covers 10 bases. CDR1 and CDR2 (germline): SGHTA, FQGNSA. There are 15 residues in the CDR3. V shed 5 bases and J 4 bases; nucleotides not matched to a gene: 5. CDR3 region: CASSAGQGVYNEQFF. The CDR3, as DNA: TGTGCCAGCAGCGCCGGACAGGGGGTATACAATGAGCAGTTCTTC.

The CDR3 DNA sequence: TGTGCCAGCAGCCCCTCACCATACAGGGGGGGAAATCAGCCCCAGCATTTT. It encodes CASSPSPYRGGNQPQHF. The chain employs TRBV5-8 and TRBJ1-5; TRBD1 agrees at 8 bases. From germline, CDR1 is SGHTS and CDR2 YDEGEE. This CDR3 contains 17 residues. Trimming cost V 4 bases and J 4 bases; bases outside gene matches: 13.

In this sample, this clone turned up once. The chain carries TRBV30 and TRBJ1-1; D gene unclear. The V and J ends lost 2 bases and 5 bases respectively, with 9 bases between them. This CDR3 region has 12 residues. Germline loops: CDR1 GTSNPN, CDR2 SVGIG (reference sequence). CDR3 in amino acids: CAWSSSLTEAFF. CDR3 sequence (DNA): TGTGCCTGGAGTAGCTCTCTGACTGAAGCTTTCTTT.

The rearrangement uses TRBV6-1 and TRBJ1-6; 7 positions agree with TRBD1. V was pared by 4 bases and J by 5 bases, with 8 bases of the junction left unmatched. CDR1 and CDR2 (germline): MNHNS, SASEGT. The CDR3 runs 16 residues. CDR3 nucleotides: TGTGCCAGCAGTGGGACAGGAGGGTGGGATAATTCACCCCTCCACTTT. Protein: CASSGTGGWDNSPLHF.

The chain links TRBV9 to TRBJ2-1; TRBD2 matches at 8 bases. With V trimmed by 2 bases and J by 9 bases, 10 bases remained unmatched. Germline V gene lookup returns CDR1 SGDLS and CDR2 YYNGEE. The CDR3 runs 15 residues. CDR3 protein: CASSVLSGGPGEQFF. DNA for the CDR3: TGTGCCAGCAGCGTTCTATCGGGGGGGCCGGGTGAGCAGTTCTTC.

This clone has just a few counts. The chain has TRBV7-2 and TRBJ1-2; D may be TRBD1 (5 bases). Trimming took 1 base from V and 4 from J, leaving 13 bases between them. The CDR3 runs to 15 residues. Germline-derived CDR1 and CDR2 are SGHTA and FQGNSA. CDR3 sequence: CASSLDAGVSYGYTF. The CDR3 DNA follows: TGTGCCAGCAGCTTAGATGCGGGGGTTTCCTATGGCTACACCTTC.

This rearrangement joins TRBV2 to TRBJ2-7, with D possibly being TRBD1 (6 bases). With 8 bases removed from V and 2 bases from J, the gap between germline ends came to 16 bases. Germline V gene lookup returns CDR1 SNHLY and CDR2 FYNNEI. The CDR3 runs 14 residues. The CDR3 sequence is CASLTVQGTYEQYF. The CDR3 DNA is TGTGCCAGCCTCACGGTCCAGGGGACCTACGAGCAGTACTTC.

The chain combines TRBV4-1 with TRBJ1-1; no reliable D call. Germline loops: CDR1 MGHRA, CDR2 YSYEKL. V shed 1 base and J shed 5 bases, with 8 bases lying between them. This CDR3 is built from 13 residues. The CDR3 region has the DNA TGCGCCAGCAGCCAAGTCCCACAAACTGAAGCTTTCTTT. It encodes CASSQVPQTEAFF.

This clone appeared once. The CDR3 DNA reads as TGTGCCTGGAGAAGGGTCTCAACGAACACCGGGGAGCTGTTTTTT. It is translated as CAWRRVSTNTGELFF. This rearrangement joins TRBV30 to TRBJ2-2; D gene uncertain. The CDR3 length is 15 residues. Trimming stripped 3 bases from V and 0 bases from J, with 11 bases between. Germline V lookup: CDR1 GTSNPN, CDR2 SVGIG (reference sequence).

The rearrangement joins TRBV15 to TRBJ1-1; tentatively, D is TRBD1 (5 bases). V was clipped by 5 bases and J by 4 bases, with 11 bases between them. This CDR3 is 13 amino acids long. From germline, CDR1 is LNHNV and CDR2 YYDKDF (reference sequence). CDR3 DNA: TGTGCCACCAGCGAGTTGGGGGGCACTGAAGCTTTCTTT. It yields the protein CATSELGGTEAFF.

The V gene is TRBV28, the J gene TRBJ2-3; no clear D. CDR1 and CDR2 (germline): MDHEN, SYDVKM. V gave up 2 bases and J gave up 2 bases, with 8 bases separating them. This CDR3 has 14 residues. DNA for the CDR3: TGTGCCAGCAGTTTAAGGCCTGTCACAGATACGCAGTATTTT. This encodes CASSLRPVTDTQYF.

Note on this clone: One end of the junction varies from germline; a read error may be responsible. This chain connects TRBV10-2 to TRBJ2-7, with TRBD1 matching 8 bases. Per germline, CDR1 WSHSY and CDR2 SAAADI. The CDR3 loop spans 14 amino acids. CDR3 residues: CASRELGQVYEQYF. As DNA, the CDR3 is TGCGCCAGCAGAGAGTTGGGACAGGTCTACGAGCAGTACTTC.

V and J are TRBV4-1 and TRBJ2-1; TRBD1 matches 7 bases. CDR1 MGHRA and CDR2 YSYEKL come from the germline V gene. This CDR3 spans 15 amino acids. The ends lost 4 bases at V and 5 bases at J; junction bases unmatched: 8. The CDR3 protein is CASSPGVGTDNEQFF. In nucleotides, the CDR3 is TGCGCCAGCAGCCCAGGAGTGGGGACAGACAATGAGCAGTTCTTC.